These 21 T cell receptor beta chains originate from one sample sequenced in a study of T cells in Graves' hyperthyroidism and ophthalmopathy (dated by TCRdb to about 2019). Library construction relied on multiplex PCR. Sequenced on an Illumina HiSeq 2000. Amplification of TCR beta CDR3 regions was carried out from RNA transcripts. For the first round of RT-PCR on the TCR CDR3, the HTBI primer set was used together with the Qiagen OneStep RT-PCR kit. TCRdb applied fastp at Q25 and MiXCR to the public reads, then kept only in-frame beta chains. Each entry is one CDR3 protein sequence, shown with its most common DNA and genes. The sample table contains about 600,000 distinct CDR3 sequences; only one count was recorded for 11% to 15% of them. 6.5% to 9% of the sample rests with the top ten. Sequenced: blood. All receptors derive from a woman younger than 30 with Graves' ophthalmopathy.

This clonotype was counted many times. The rearrangement uses TRBV7-8 and TRBJ2-2, with D possibly being TRBD1 or TRBD2 (6 bases each). V was trimmed by 3 bases and J by 0 bases, leaving 17 bases between them. The V gene's germline CDR1 is SGHVS and CDR2 FQNEAQ. The length of the CDR3 is 18 residues. CDR3 in DNA: TGTGCCAGCAGCTTGAGGAATTGGGGGGCGGCGAACACCGGGGAGCTGTTTTTT. As protein: CASSLRNWGAANTGELFF.

The rearrangement links TRBV28 to TRBJ2-7; 10 nucleotides agree with TRBD2. The germline CDR1 and CDR2 sequences are MDHEN and SYDVKM. The CDR3 spans 16 residues. V was pared by 5 bases and J by 3 bases, with 10 bases of the junction left unmatched. The DNA for the CDR3 is TGTGCCAGCAGTCCGCGGACTAGCGGAGCGGGCTACGAGCAGTACTTC. Protein sequence: CASSPRTSGAGYEQYF.

CDR3 coding DNA: TGTGCCAGCAGTACCCTTGGATCTTACGAGCAGTACTTC. Translation gives CASSTLGSYEQYF. This chain uses TRBV3-1 with TRBJ2-7; no clear D gene. The V and J ends lost 6 bases and 4 bases respectively, with 13 bases between them. This CDR3 region has 13 residues. Germline CDR1 is LGHDT and CDR2 is YNNKEL (reference sequence).

The chain employs TRBV20-1 and TRBJ1-5; 8 positions match TRBD1. Germline CDR1 and CDR2: DFQATT and SNEGSKA (reference sequence). The CDR3 is made up of 14 amino acids. Trimming took 3 bases from V and 2 from J; bases not matched to a gene: 3. The CDR3 region is CSASETGGNQPQHF. Written as DNA, the CDR3 is TGCAGTGCTAGCGAGACAGGGGGCAATCAGCCCCAGCATTTT.

This clonotype was seen only a few times. The chain joins TRBV12-5 to TRBJ2-6; D not resolved. The germline CDR1 and CDR2 sequences are LGHNT and FRNRAP. V was pared by 7 bases and J by 0 bases, with 19 bases between. This CDR3 spans 18 amino acids. The CDR3 spells CASDIASPPPSGANVLTF. CDR3 nucleotides: TGTGCTAGTGACATTGCCTCCCCCCCCCCCTCTGGGGCCAACGTCCTGACTTTC.

The chain uses TRBV4-1 and TRBJ2-7; no clear D. CDR1 and CDR2 from the germline V gene are MGHRA and YSYEKL. Between the trimmed V and J ends, which lost 5 bases and 1 base, there was a span of 15 bases. The CDR3 spans 15 residues. CDR3 sequence reads: CASSSLHGRSYEQYF. CDR3 sequence (DNA): TGCGCCAGCAGCTCACTACACGGACGGTCCTACGAGCAGTACTTC.

There are many counts of this clonotype. This CDR3 reads CASSGGDRGVDGYTF. The CDR3 region has the DNA TGTGCCAGCAGCGGCGGGGACAGGGGTGTGGATGGCTACACCTTC. The chain combines TRBV7-9 with TRBJ1-2; 10 nucleotides align to TRBD1. V lost 5 bases to trimming and J lost 6 bases; unmatched junction nucleotides: 9. From germline, CDR1 is SEHNR and CDR2 FQNEAQ (reference sequence). The CDR3 length is 15 residues.

The V gene is TRBV6-5, the J gene TRBJ1-2; the D gene is possibly TRBD1 (6 bases). The germline V gene has CDR1 MNHEY and CDR2 SVGAGI. This CDR3 is built from 17 residues. The ends were cut back, 3 bases at V and 8 bases at J, with 25 bases in the middle. This CDR3 reads CASSYLRTASLNEGYTF. Written as DNA, the CDR3 is TGTGCCAGCAGTTATCTGAGGACAGCCTCTTTAAACGAAGGCTACACCTTC.

This clonotype was observed at least ten times. The chain carries TRBV20-1 and TRBJ1-1; possibly TRBD1 for D (5 bases). The ends were cut back, 1 base at V and 1 base at J, with 7 bases in the middle. The CDR3 totals 13 residues. Looked up from germline, CDR1 is DFQATT and CDR2 is SNEGSKA (reference sequence). The DNA of the CDR3 is TGCAGTGCTAGAGGTACAGGGAACACTGAAGCTTTCTTT. It encodes CSARGTGNTEAFF.

The rearrangement uses TRBV15 and TRBJ1-5, with D possibly TRBD1 on 5 matching bases. This CDR3 comprises 16 residues. V was shortened by 1 base and J by 2 bases, with 12 bases between the two germline ends. Germline V gives CDR1 LNHNV, CDR2 YYDKDF (reference sequence). The CDR3 nucleotides read TGTGCCACCAGCAGAGCCTACGGACACCGCAATCAGCCCCAGCATTTT. It encodes CATSRAYGHRNQPQHF.

The chain uses TRBV20-1 and TRBJ1-4, with unresolved D. CDR1 and CDR2 from the germline V gene are DFQATT and SNEGSKA (reference sequence). Trimming left V 6 bases short and J 4 bases short, with 9 bases between. The CDR3 length is 12 residues. CDR3 protein: CSAGASNEKLFF. DNA for the CDR3: TGCAGTGCGGGAGCGAGTAATGAAAAACTGTTTTTT.

This clonotype was found a few times. The chain is built from TRBV12-3 or TRBV12-4 and TRBJ2-1, with TRBD1 matching 7 bases. The CDR3 is made up of 13 amino acids. With V trimmed by 5 bases and J by 7 bases, 5 bases remained unmatched. The CDR3 loop reads CASSTGQVNEQFF. DNA of the CDR3: TGTGCCAGCAGTACCGGACAGGTTAATGAGCAGTTCTTC.

In this sample, this clonotype turned up many times. CDR3 in DNA: TGTGCCAGCAGTAGAAACAGGGCTGGCACTGAAGCTTTCTTT. Its protein product is CASSRNRAGTEAFF. This chain uses TRBV6-1 with TRBJ1-1; possible D gene TRBD1, 6 bases. Per germline, CDR1 MNHNS and CDR2 SASEGT. V lost 5 bases to trimming and J lost 4 bases, with 14 bases between them. The CDR3 length is 14 residues.

Only a few counts were recorded for this clonotype. This chain connects TRBV5-1 to TRBJ2-5; no clear D. This CDR3 is 15 amino acids long. V lost 0 bases and J lost 5, with 14 bases in between. Germline V gene sequence: CDR1 SGHRS, CDR2 YFSETQ. In DNA form, the CDR3 reads TGCGCCAGCAGCTTGGATGGGGTAATATTGGAGACCCAGTACTTC. This translates into CASSLDGVILETQYF. Using reference TRBV5-1 and TRBJ2-5 for the parts outside the CDR3, the full variable domain is KAGVTQTPRYLIKTRGQQVTLSCSPISGHRSVSWYQQTPGQGLQFLFEYFSETQRNKGNFPGRFSGRQFSNSRSEMNVSTLELGDSALYLCASSLDGVILETQYFGPGTRLLVL.

This clonotype was observed many times. This sequence joins TRBV12-3 or TRBV12-4 and TRBJ2-2; TRBD2 aligns across 7 bases. The J segment lost 7 bases and the V segment lost 1 base, leaving 9 bases of the junction unmatched. The CDR3 runs 16 residues. CDR3 in DNA: TGTGCCAGCAGTTTAGGGTCGGGAGGAGTAAGCGGGGAGCTGTTTTTT. Translation: CASSLGSGGVSGELFF.

About this clonotype: A much more abundant neighbour one base away suggests this may be a read error. The J gene is TRBJ1-5, the V gene TRBV3-1, with 7 bases aligning to TRBD1. Germline V CDR1 and CDR2: LGHDT, YNNKEL (reference sequence). The CDR3 has 14 residues. The CDR3 sequence: CASSPATGNQLQHF. The CDR3 coding sequence is TGTGCCAGCAGCCCTGCGACAGGGAATCAGCTCCAGCATTTT.

The sample holds many counts of this clonotype. The V and J genes are TRBV5-1 and TRBJ1-5; 8 bases map to TRBD1. The CDR3 sequence is 16 residues long. Germline CDR1 and CDR2: SGHRS and YFSETQ. The ends lost 4 bases at V and 0 bases at J; junction bases unmatched: 6. The CDR3 coding sequence is TGCGCCAGCAGCCCAATGGGACAGGTTAGCAATCAGCCCCAGCATTTT. Amino acids: CASSPMGQVSNQPQHF.

This clonotype was counted ten times or more. The chain carries TRBV5-8 and TRBJ2-7; D remains unclear. The V gene lost 2 bases and the J gene lost 3 bases, with 6 bases spanning the gap. CDR3 length: 12 amino acids. Germline-derived CDR1 and CDR2 are SGHTS and YDEGEE. CDR3 loop: CASSFGFYEQYF. CDR3 bases: TGTGCCAGCAGCTTTGGGTTCTACGAGCAGTACTTC.

This clonotype appeared many times. This chain joins TRBV6-1 and TRBJ2-3; D not resolved. V lost 2 bases and J lost 0, with 12 bases in between. This CDR3 has 16 residues. Germline CDR1 is MNHNS and CDR2 is SASEGT. CDR3 residues: CASSELVGSSTDTQYF. The CDR3 nucleotides are TGTGCCAGCAGTGAATTGGTGGGTTCTAGCACAGATACGCAGTATTTT.

This clonotype was seen a handful of times. V gene TRBV4-3 combines with J gene TRBJ2-2; a possible D gene is TRBD1 (6 bases). V was clipped by 0 bases and J by 3 bases, with 14 bases between them. CDR3 size: 17 residues. Germline CDR1 reads LGHNA; CDR2 reads YSLEER. CDR3 residues: CASSQDQAGAYTGELFF. The CDR3 DNA sequence: TGCGCCAGCAGCCAAGATCAGGCAGGGGCGTACACCGGGGAGCTGTTTTTT.

The chain carries TRBV12-3 or TRBV12-4 and TRBJ2-1; 9 bases agree with TRBD2. Trimming removed 5 bases from V and 2 bases from J; junction bases left unmatched: 19. The CDR3 is 20 amino acids. CDR3 nucleotide sequence: TGTGCCAGCAGTGTCCTAGCTGGCCTCAGCGGGGGGACCACCTACAATGAGCAGTTCTTC. Encoded protein: CASSVLAGLSGGTTYNEQFF.